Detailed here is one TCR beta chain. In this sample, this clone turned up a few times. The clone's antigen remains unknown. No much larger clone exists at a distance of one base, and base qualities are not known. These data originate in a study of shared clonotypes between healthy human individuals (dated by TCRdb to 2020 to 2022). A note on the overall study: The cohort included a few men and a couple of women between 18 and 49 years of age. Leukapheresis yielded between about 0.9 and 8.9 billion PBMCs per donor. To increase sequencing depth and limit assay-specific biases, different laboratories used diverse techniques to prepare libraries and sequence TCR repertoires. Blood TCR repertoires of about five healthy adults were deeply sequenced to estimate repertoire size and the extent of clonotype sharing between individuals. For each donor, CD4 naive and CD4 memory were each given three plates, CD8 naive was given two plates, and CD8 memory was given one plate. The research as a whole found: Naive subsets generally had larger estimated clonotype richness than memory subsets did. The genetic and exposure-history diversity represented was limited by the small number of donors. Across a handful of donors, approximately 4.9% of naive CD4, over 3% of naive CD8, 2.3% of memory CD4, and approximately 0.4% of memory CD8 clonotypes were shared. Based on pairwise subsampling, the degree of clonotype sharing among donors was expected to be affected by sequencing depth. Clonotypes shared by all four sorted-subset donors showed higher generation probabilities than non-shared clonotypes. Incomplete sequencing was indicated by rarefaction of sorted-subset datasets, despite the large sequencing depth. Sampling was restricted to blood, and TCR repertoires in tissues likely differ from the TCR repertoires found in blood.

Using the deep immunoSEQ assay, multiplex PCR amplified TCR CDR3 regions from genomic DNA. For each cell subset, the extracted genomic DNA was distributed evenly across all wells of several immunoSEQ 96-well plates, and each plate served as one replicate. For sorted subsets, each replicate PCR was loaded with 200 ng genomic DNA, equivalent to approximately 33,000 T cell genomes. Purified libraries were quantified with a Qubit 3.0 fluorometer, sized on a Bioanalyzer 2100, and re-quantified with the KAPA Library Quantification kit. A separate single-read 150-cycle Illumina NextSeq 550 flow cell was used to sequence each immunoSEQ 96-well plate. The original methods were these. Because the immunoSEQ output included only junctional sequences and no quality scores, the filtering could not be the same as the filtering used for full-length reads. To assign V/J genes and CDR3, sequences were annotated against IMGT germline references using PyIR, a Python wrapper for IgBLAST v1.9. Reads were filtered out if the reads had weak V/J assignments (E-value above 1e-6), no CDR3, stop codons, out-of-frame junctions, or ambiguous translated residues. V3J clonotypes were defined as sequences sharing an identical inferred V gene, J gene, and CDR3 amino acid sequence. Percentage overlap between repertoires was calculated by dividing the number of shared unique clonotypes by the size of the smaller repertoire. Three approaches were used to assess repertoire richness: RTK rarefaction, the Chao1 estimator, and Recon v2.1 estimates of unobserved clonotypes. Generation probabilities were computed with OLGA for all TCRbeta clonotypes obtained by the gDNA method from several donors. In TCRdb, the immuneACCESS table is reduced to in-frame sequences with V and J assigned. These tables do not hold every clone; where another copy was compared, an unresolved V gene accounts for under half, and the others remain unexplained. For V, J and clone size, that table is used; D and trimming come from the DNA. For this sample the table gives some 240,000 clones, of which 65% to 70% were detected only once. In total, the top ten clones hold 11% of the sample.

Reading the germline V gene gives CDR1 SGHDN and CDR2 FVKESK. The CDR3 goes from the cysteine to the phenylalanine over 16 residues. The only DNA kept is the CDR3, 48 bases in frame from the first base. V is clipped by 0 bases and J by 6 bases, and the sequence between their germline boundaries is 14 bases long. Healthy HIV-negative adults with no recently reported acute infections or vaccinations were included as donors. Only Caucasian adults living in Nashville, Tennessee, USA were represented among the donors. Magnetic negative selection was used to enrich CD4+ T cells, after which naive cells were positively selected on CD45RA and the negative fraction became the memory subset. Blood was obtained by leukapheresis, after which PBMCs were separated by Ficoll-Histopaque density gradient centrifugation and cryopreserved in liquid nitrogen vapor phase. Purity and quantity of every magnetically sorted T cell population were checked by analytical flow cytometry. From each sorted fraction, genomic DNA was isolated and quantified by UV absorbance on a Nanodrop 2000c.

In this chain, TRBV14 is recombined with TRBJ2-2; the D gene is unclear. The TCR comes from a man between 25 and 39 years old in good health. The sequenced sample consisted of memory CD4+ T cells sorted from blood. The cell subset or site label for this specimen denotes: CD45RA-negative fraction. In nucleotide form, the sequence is TGTGCCAGCAGCCAAGATGTAGGGTTCTTGTCCGGGGAGCTGTTTTTT. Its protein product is CASSQDVGFLSGELFF. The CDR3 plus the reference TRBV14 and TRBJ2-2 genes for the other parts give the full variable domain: EAGVTQFPSHSVIEKGQTVTLRCDPISGHDNLYWYRRVMGKEIKFLLHFVKESKQDESGMPNNRFLAERTGGTYSTLKVQPAELEDSGVYFCASSQDVGFLSGELFFGEGSRLTVL.